These 13 T cell receptor beta chains came from one sample sequenced in a study of lymphopenia after photon versus proton radiotherapy. Assay used: immunoSEQ multiplex PCR; TCRdb lists only in-frame clones, some missing. Of 43,000 or so clones detected, less than 90% appear once; the ten largest clones hold about 2.2%. The sample here was peripheral blood, taken from a patient treated with photon-based radiotherapy. These TCRs come from a man aged 40-49 years with gastric cancer.

The chain recombines TRBV19 with TRBJ2-1; 10 nucleotides line up with TRBD2. Trimming cost V 3 bases and J 8 bases; bases outside gene matches: 10. CDR3 length equals 16 residues. Germline V gene lookup returns CDR1 LNHDA and CDR2 SQIVND (reference sequence). Here the CDR3 reads CASSIQAGGPTDEQFF. The CDR3 DNA is TGTGCCAGTAGTATTCAAGCGGGGGGGCCTACAGATGAGCAGTTCTTC.

The V gene is TRBV2, the J gene TRBJ1-1; D remains unclear. V lost 5 bases and J 1 base, leaving 8 bases between the germline ends. The CDR3 is made up of 13 amino acids. CDR1 is SNHLY and CDR2 is FYNNEI in the germline V gene. The DNA of the CDR3 is TGTGCCAGCAGTAAGGGAGAGAACACTGAAGCTTTCTTT. It encodes CASSKGENTEAFF.

V gene TRBV7-2 combines with J gene TRBJ2-3; D is uncertain. Germline lookup yields CDR1 SGHTA and CDR2 FQGNSA. CDR3 length: 11 amino acids. The CDR3 sequence: CALRITDTQYF. The CDR3 nucleotides read TGTGCGCTGCGGATCACAGATACGCAGTATTTT.

The rearrangement uses TRBV29-1 and TRBJ2-4; D is unresolved. This CDR3 region has 13 residues. The germline V and J ends were trimmed by 4 bases and 8 bases, with 15 bases remaining between them. Germline V gene data show CDR1 as SQVTM and CDR2 as ANQGSEA. The CDR3 nucleotides read TGCAGCGTTGTTCTGGGTAGTGCGGACATTCAGTACTTC. This sequence encodes CSVVLGSADIQYF.

The genes are TRBV5-1 and TRBJ2-3; perhaps TRBD1 as D (7 bases). The CDR3 extends over 12 amino acids. Germline CDR1 SGHRS, CDR2 YFSETQ. Trimming left V 4 bases short and J 6 bases short, with 9 bases between. The CDR3 loop is CASSPGGDTQYF. The CDR3 coding sequence is TGCGCCAGCAGCCCAGGGGGGGATACGCAGTATTTT.

CDR3 in amino acids: CASSVQAGSGNTIYF. The CDR3 region has the DNA TGTGCCAGCAGCGTTCAGGCGGGCTCTGGAAACACCATATATTTT. The chain is built from TRBV9 and TRBJ1-3; D is unclear. The CDR3 runs to 15 residues. Trimming removed 2 bases from V and 0 bases from J, with 9 bases in between. CDR1 and CDR2 from the germline V gene are SGDLS and YYNGEE. The complete variable domain, with remaining parts taken from reference TRBV9 and TRBJ1-3, reads DSGVTQTPKHLITATGQRVTLRCSPRSGDLSVYWYQQSLDQGLQFLIQYYNGEERAKGNILERFSAQQFPDLHSELNLSSLELGDSALYFCASSVQAGSGNTIYFGEGSWLTVV.

There are a few counts of this clone. The chain recombines TRBV2 with TRBJ1-2; no clear D. Trimming took 7 bases from V and 8 from J, leaving 17 bases between them. Germline loops: CDR1 SNHLY, CDR2 FYNNEI. The CDR3 contains 13 residues. In nucleotides, the CDR3 is TGTGCCAGCAAGGCGGGGTTAAGCACGGGCTACACCTTC. It is translated as CASKAGLSTGYTF.

The gene calls are TRBV7-2 and TRBJ2-2; D may correspond to TRBD1 or TRBD2 (5 bases each). CDR3 length: 18 residues. Trimming took off 5 bases at V and 0 bases at J, with 19 bases between the two ends. Germline loops: CDR1 SGHTA, CDR2 FQGNSA. CDR3 amino acids: CASSVRGTPPTNTGELFF. The CDR3 DNA reads as TGTGCCAGCAGCGTAAGAGGGACCCCCCCGACGAACACCGGGGAGCTGTTTTTT.

The rearrangement joins TRBV4-1 to TRBJ2-5; 8 positions agree with TRBD1. V was pared by 3 bases and J by 2 bases, with 20 bases of the junction left unmatched. CDR3 length: 20 residues. Germline CDR1 is MGHRA and CDR2 is YSYEKL. CDR3 in amino acids: CASSQNKWLGQGVFQETQYF. The CDR3 DNA is TGCGCCAGCAGCCAGAATAAATGGCTAGGACAGGGAGTCTTTCAAGAGACCCAGTACTTC.

This chain uses TRBV7-9 with TRBJ1-6; no reliable D call. Trimming cost V 1 base and J 8 bases, with 6 bases left between them. This CDR3 comprises 13 residues. Germline V lookup: CDR1 SEHNR, CDR2 FQNEAQ (reference sequence). CDR3 loop: CASSLDWYSPLHF. The CDR3 bases are TGTGCCAGCAGCTTAGATTGGTATTCACCCCTCCACTTT.

The rearrangement links TRBV15 to TRBJ2-1; D unresolved. The CDR3 has 14 residues. V was trimmed by 0 bases and J by 9 bases, leaving 12 bases between them. Per germline, CDR1 LNHNV and CDR2 YYDKDF (reference sequence). The CDR3: CATSRDLGVAEQFF. As DNA, the CDR3 is TGTGCCACCAGCAGAGATCTCGGAGTGGCTGAGCAGTTCTTC. The variable domain in full, with the rest retrieved from reference TRBV15 and TRBJ2-1, is DAMVIQNPRYQVTQFGKPVTLSCSQTLNHNVMYWYQQKSSQAPKLLFHYYDKDFNNEADTPDNFQSRRPNTSFCFLDIRSPGLGDTAMYLCATSRDLGVAEQFFGPGTRLTVL.

The CDR3 DNA follows: TGTGCCAGCAGTTACTCGTCGGAGAACACCGGGGAGCTGTTTTTT. This encodes CASSYSSENTGELFF. This chain links TRBV6-5 with TRBJ2-2; D is unclear. This CDR3 spans 15 amino acids. The ends were cut back, 0 bases at V and 1 base at J, with 6 bases in the middle. Germline-derived CDR1 and CDR2 are MNHEY and SVGAGI.

The V gene is TRBV27, the J gene TRBJ2-1; D may be TRBD2 (7 bases). The CDR3 contains 14 residues. Germline V lookup: CDR1 MNHEY, CDR2 SMNVEV (reference sequence). Deletions cut 3 bases from V and 2 bases from J, with 8 bases between. The CDR3 sequence: CASSFGGPYNEQFF. The CDR3 DNA is TGTGCCAGCAGTTTCGGGGGGCCCTACAATGAGCAGTTCTTC.